The 14 T cell receptor beta chains listed next were all sequenced from one sample in a study of CD4+ T cells in melanoma. Assay used: immunoSEQ multiplex PCR; TCRdb lists only in-frame clones, some missing. Among 15,000 to 20,000 clones listed, roughly 80% were seen once. Sequencing was carried out using cells from a culture (not recorded whether cultured in vitro). Source of these receptors: a human donor with melanoma.

The gene calls are TRBV5-1 and TRBJ1-1; D is perhaps TRBD1 (6 bases). CDR1 SGHRS and CDR2 YFSETQ come from the germline V gene. This CDR3 is built from 15 residues. Trimming took off 3 bases at V and 4 bases at J, with 16 bases between the two ends. CDR3 in amino acids: CASSSKFQGGTEAFF. CDR3 sequence (DNA): TGCGCCAGCAGCTCAAAGTTTCAAGGGGGCACTGAAGCTTTCTTT.

The chain combines TRBV6-5 with TRBJ2-7, with 13 nucleotides matching TRBD2. V shed 4 bases and J 4 bases; nucleotides not matched to a gene: 4. The germline V gene encodes CDR1 MNHEY and CDR2 SVGAGI. The CDR3 contains 15 residues. This CDR3 reads CASSSRLAGGYEQYF. DNA of the CDR3: TGTGCCAGCAGTTCACGACTAGCGGGGGGATACGAGCAGTACTTC.

The genes are TRBV11-2 and TRBJ2-1; perhaps TRBD2 as D (6 bases). The CDR3 has 13 residues. Germline V lookup: CDR1 SGHAT, CDR2 FQNNGV. The germline V and J ends were trimmed by 1 base and 5 bases, with 6 bases remaining between them. The CDR3 reads CASSLAGDNEQFF. The DNA for the CDR3 is TGTGCCAGCAGCTTAGCGGGGGACAATGAGCAGTTCTTC. Combining the CDR3 with reference TRBV11-2 and TRBJ2-1 gives the whole variable domain EAGVAQSPRYKIIEKRQSVAFWCNPISGHATLYWYQQILGQGPKLLIQFQNNGVVDDSQLPKDRFSAERLKGVDSTLKIQPAKLEDSAVYLCASSLAGDNEQFFGPGTRLTVL.

There are a few counts of this clone. The V and J genes are TRBV7-9 and TRBJ2-5; 10 bases agree with TRBD2. The CDR3 consists of 15 residues. From germline, CDR1 is SEHNR and CDR2 FQNEAQ (reference sequence). V lost 11 bases and J lost 2; bases outside the gene matches: 11. The CDR3 DNA sequence: TGTGCCGGAGCTAGCGGGGGTAGGGGGCAAGAGACCCAGTACTTC. This gives the protein CAGASGGRGQETQYF.

The sample holds one count of this clone. This chain connects TRBV7-2 to TRBJ2-6, with D possibly being TRBD1 or TRBD2 (6 bases each). The CDR3 is made up of 18 amino acids. V lost 0 bases and J lost 0, with 12 bases in between. Germline V CDR1 and CDR2: SGHTA, FQGNSA. The CDR3 spells CASSLAPGAISGANVLTF. In DNA, the CDR3 is TGTGCCAGCAGCTTAGCGCCGGGGGCTATCTCTGGGGCCAACGTCCTGACTTTC.

The chain combines TRBV5-5 with TRBJ2-1; D may be TRBD1 or TRBD2 (5 bases each). This CDR3 region has 13 residues. Germline V gene lookup returns CDR1 SGHKS and CDR2 YYEKEE (reference sequence). Trimming shortened V by 4 bases and J by 9 bases, and 14 bases separated the two germline ends. The CDR3 region is CASSTGPRREQFF. In DNA, the CDR3 is TGTGCCAGCAGCACGGGACCCCGCCGTGAGCAGTTCTTC.

The chain combines TRBV5-1 with TRBJ2-2, with D hard to call. The V end was cut by 5 bases, the J end by 0 bases, with 8 bases between. From germline, CDR1 is SGHRS and CDR2 YFSETQ. The length of the CDR3 is 14 residues. The CDR3 is CASRATANTGELFF. The DNA of the CDR3 is TGCGCCAGCAGGGCGACGGCGAACACCGGGGAGCTGTTTTTT.

The V gene is TRBV10-3, the J gene TRBJ1-1; D is unresolved. CDR1 is ENHRY, CDR2 SYGVKD, per germline. This CDR3 region has 12 residues. V lost 4 bases and J 0 bases, leaving 3 bases between the germline ends. Written as DNA, the CDR3 is TGTGCCATCAGTGCGATGAACACTGAAGCTTTCTTT. Its protein is CAISAMNTEAFF.

This rearrangement joins TRBV25-1 to TRBJ2-1; tentative D call: TRBD1 (5 bases). CDR3 length: 16 amino acids. Germline V gene lookup returns CDR1 MGHDK and CDR2 SYGVNS. The V end was cut by 5 bases, the J end by 0 bases, with 14 bases between. The CDR3 DNA sequence: TGTGCCAGCAGTTCAGGGTCTTCCCTCTCCTACAATGAGCAGTTCTTC. It yields the protein CASSSGSSLSYNEQFF.

As for this clone: One end of the junction does not line up with germline, which may come from a read error. The J gene is TRBJ2-5, the V gene TRBV5-1, with D perhaps TRBD1 or TRBD2 (5 bases each). Germline V gives CDR1 SGHRS, CDR2 YFSETQ. The CDR3 covers 13 residues. The CDR3 loop is CASNRDRVEPQYF. CDR3 coding DNA: TGCGCCAGCAACCGGGACCGGGTAGAGCCCCAGTACTTC.

The CDR3 bases are TGTGCCAGCTCACCACGCTCCGCGGGGGGAAGCACAGATACGCAGTATTTT. This gives the protein CASSPRSAGGSTDTQYF. V gene TRBV18 combines with J gene TRBJ2-3; 8 bases match TRBD2. Per the germline V gene, CDR1 is KGHSH and CDR2 is LQKENI. CDR3 size: 17 residues. The J segment lost 0 bases and the V segment lost 1 base, leaving 6 bases of the junction unmatched.

The CDR3 DNA follows: TGTGCCAGCAGCTTTTCGAGCCATAACTATGGCTACACCTTC. This encodes CASSFSSHNYGYTF. The chain uses TRBV11-2 and TRBJ1-2; D is ambiguous. Germline assignment: CDR1 SGHAT and CDR2 FQNNGV. This CDR3 comprises 14 residues. Trimming removed 3 bases from V and 1 base from J, with 9 bases in between. Combining the CDR3 with reference TRBV11-2 and TRBJ1-2 gives the whole variable domain EAGVAQSPRYKIIEKRQSVAFWCNPISGHATLYWYQQILGQGPKLLIQFQNNGVVDDSQLPKDRFSAERLKGVDSTLKIQPAKLEDSAVYLCASSFSSHNYGYTFGSGTRLTVV.

This chain connects TRBV5-1 to TRBJ1-1; D call uncertain. The CDR3 has 14 amino acids. Germline assignment: CDR1 SGHRS and CDR2 YFSETQ. Trimming shortened V by 3 bases and J by 6 bases, and 15 bases separated the two germline ends. The CDR3 reads CASSYRPDRAEAFF. DNA for the CDR3: TGCGCCAGCAGCTACCGTCCCGATCGGGCTGAAGCTTTCTTT.

The chain joins TRBV5-1 to TRBJ2-1, with D possibly being TRBD2 (5 bases). The CDR3 is made up of 13 amino acids. V lost 3 bases to trimming and J lost 5 bases, with 9 bases between them. CDR1 is SGHRS, CDR2 YFSETQ, per germline. The CDR3 loop is CASSSTGNNEQFF. CDR3 nucleotide sequence: TGCGCCAGCAGCTCGACGGGAAACAATGAGCAGTTCTTC.